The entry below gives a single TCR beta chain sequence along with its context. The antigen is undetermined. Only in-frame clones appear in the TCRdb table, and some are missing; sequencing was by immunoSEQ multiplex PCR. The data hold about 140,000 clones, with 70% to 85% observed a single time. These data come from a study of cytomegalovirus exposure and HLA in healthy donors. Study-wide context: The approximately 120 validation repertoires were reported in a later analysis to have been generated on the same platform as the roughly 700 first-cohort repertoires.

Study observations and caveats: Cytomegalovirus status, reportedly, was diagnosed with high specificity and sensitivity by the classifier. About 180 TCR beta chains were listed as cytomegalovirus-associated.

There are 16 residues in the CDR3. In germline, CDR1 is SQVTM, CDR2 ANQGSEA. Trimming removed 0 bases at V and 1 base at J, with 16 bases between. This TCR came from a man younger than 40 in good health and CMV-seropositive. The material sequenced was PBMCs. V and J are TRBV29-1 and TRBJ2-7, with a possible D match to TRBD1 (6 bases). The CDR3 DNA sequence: TGCAGCGTTGAAGATCCAAAGGGGGTCTCGTCCTACGAGCAGTACTTC. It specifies CSVEDPKGVSSYEQYF.